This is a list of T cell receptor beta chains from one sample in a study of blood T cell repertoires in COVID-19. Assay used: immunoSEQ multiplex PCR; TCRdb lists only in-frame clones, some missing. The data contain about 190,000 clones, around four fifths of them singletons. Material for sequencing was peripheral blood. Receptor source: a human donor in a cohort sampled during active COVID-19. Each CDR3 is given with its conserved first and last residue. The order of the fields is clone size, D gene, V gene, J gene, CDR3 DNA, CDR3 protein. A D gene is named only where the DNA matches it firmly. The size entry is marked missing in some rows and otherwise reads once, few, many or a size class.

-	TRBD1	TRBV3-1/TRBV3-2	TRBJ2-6	TGTGCCAGCAGCCCCCGGACAGGGGCTGGGGCCAACGTCCTGACTTTC	CASSPRTGAGANVLTF
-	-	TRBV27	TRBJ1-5	TGTGCCAGCAGCGACAAAATTAGCAATCAGCCCCAGCATTTT	CASSDKISNQPQHF
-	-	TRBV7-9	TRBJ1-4	TGTGCCAGCAGCCGGGACATCCGAACTAATGAAAAACTGTTTTTT	CASSRDIRTNEKLFF
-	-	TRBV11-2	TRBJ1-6	TGTGCCAGCAGCTCGGTAGATAGCTCCTATAATTCACCCCTCCACTTT	CASSSVDSSYNSPLHF
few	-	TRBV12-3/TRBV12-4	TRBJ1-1	TGTGCCAGCAGTCGGGACTTCCACACTGAAGCTTTCTTT	CASSRDFHTEAFF
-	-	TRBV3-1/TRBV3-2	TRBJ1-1	TGTGCCAGCAGCCAAGCAGCTGAAGCTTTCTTT	CASSQAAEAFF
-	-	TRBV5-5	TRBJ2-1	TGTGCCAGCAGCCCCATCGTGCGGGGCACCTACAATGAGCAGTTCTTC	CASSPIVRGTYNEQFF
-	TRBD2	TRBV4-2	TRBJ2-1	TGTGCCAGCAGCTACAGCGGGGGTAGGGATGAGCAGTTCTTC	CASSYSGGRDEQFF
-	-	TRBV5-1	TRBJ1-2	TGCGCCAGCAGCCGGAGGGACGACCAAAGCTATGGCTACACCTTC	CASSRRDDQSYGYTF
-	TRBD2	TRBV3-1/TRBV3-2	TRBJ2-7	TGTGCCAGCAGCCCCCGAACAAGCGGGAGGGCCCGGGGGCAGTACTTC	CASSPRTSGRARGQYF
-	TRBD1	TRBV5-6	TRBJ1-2	TGTGCCAGCAGCTTGGGCCCGGGACAGGGGGCGACCGTCTATGGCTACACCTTC	CASSLGPGQGATVYGYTF
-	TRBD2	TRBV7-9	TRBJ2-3	TGTGCCAGCGATGCGGGGGAGCTACTTCATACGCAGTATTTT	CASDAGELLHTQYF
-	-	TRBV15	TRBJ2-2	TGTGCCACCAGCAGAGACAGGGGCACCGGGGAGCTGTTTTTT	CATSRDRGTGELFF
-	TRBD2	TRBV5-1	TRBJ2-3	TGCGCCAGCAGCCCCGTGCTAGCGGGGGGAAGCACAGATACGCAGTATTTT	CASSPVLAGGSTDTQYF
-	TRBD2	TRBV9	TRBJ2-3	TGTGCCAGCAGCGTCATGGGGGGACTAGAGACAGATACGCAGTATTTT	CASSVMGGLETDTQYF
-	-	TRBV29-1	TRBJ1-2	TGCAGCGTTGGTGAGAAAGCTAACTATGGCTACACCTTC	CSVGEKANYGYTF
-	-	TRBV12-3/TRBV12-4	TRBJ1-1	TGTGCCAGCAGCCCGACAGGGAACACTGAAGCTTTCTTT	CASSPTGNTEAFF
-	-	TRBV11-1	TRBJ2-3	TGTGCCAGCAGCTATGGCTGGTCGGGAAGCACAGATACGCAGTATTTT	CASSYGWSGSTDTQYF
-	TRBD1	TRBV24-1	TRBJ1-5	TGTGCCACCAGTGAGCCAGGGGGCCAGCCCCAGCATTTT	CATSEPGGQPQHF
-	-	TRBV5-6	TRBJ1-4	TGTGCCAGCAGCGTGAGCGGGTTGCCTAATGAAAAACTGTTTTTT	CASSVSGLPNEKLFF
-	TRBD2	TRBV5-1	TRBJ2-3	TGCGCCAGCAGCTTGGGGGGACTAGCGGGAGTCTCAGATACGCAGTATTTT	CASSLGGLAGVSDTQYF
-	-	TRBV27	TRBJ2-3	TGTGCCAGCAGCCCGGTGAGAGGAGATACGCAGTATTTT	CASSPVRGDTQYF
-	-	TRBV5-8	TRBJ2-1	TGTGCCAGCAGCTTTCTCCGGACAGCCGGTGAGCAGTTCTTC	CASSFLRTAGEQFF
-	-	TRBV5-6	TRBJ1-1	TGTGCCAGCAGCTACCTTGACAGGAGGATTGAAGCTTTCTTT	CASSYLDRRIEAFF
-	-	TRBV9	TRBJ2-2	TGTGCCAGCAGCTACAGGGTCACGAACACCGGGGAGCTGTTTTTT	CASSYRVTNTGELFF
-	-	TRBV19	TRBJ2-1	TGTGCCAGTAGTATTGAGGGTGATGACAATGAGCAGTTCTTC	CASSIEGDDNEQFF
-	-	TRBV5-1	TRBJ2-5	TGCGCCAGCAGTGGAGGGGGCAGATTCGGGACCCAGTACTTC	CASSGGGRFGTQYF
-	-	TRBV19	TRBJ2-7	TGTGCCAGTAGTATGATGGGCCCCTCCTACGAGCAGTACTTC	CASSMMGPSYEQYF
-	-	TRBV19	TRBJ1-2	TGTGCCAGTAGTCTTCACGGAGCTAACTATGGCTACACCTTC	CASSLHGANYGYTF
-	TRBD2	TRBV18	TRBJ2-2	TGTGCCAGCTCACCAACTAGCGGATCGAACACCGGGGAGCTGTTTTTT	CASSPTSGSNTGELFF
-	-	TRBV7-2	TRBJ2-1	TGTGCCAGCAGCCGGACTACACGGCTAGCCAATGAGCAGTTCTTC	CASSRTTRLANEQFF
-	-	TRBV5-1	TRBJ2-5	TGCGCCAGCAGCTTCCTAGGGACAACTCAAGAGACCCAGTACTTC	CASSFLGTTQETQYF
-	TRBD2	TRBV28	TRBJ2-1	TGTGCCAGCAGTTCGCCGACTAGCGGGAGGGCCTACAATGAGCAGTTCTTC	CASSSPTSGRAYNEQFF
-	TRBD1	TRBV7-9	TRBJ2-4	TGTGCCAGCAGCTTAAGCGGGACAGGGCCAAAAAACATTCAGTACTTC	CASSLSGTGPKNIQYF
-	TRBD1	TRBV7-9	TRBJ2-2	TGTGCCAGCAGCATGGACAGGGGGAGTACCGGGGAGCTGTTTTTT	CASSMDRGSTGELFF
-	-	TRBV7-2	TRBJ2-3	TGTGCCAGCAGCTTAGGAGATAGTAGAGATACGCAGTATTTT	CASSLGDSRDTQYF
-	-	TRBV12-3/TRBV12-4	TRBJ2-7	TGTGCCAGCAACTTACAGGGATTCCAGGAGCAGTACTTC	CASNLQGFQEQYF
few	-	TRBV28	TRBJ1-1	TGTGCCAGCCACGACGGGGCTTTCTTT	CASHDGAFF
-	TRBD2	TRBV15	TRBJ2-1	TGTGCCACCAGCAGAGATCGTTCTCCTAGCGGGAAGGGCAATGAGCAGTTCTTC	CATSRDRSPSGKGNEQFF
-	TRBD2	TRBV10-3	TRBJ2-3	TGTGCCATCAACATAGGACTAGGAGACTCAGATACGCAGTATTTT	CAINIGLGDSDTQYF
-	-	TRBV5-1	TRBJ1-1	TGCGCCAGCAGCTTGCTTGACACGGTGAACACTGAAGCTTTCTTT	CASSLLDTVNTEAFF
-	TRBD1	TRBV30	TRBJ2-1	TGTGCCTGGACCGAGAGGGACAGTTACAATGAGCAGTTCTTC	CAWTERDSYNEQFF
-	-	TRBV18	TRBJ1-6	TGTGCCAGCTCTGGAGAGCGAAGCTCCTATAATTCACCCCTCCACTTT	CASSGERSSYNSPLHF
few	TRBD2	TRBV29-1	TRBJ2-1	TGCAGCGTCGCGTACGGGGGGGTATTCTTC	CSVAYGGVFF
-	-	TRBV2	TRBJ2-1	TGTGCCAGCAGTGAAGCGCGCTGGCAGTTCTTC	CASSEARWQFF
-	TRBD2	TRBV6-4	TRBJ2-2	TGTGCCAGCAGCTCTAGCGGGGGATCCACCGGGGAGCTGTTTTTT	CASSSSGGSTGELFF
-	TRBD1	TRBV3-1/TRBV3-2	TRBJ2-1	TGTGCCAGCAGCCTTCGTTCGGGACAGGGCAACAATGAGCAGTTCTTC	CASSLRSGQGNNEQFF
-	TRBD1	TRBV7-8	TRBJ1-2	TGTGCCAGCAGCTTAGCGGGTGCCTCCCCGGACAGGGCTTTGGGCTACACCTTC	CASSLAGASPDRALGYTF
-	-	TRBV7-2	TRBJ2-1	TGTGCCAGCAGCTTAGAGGGGCAGGGTTACAATGAGCAGTTCTTC	CASSLEGQGYNEQFF
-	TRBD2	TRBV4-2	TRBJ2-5	TGTGCCAGCAGCCAAACCACCGGACTAGCACAGGACTTC	CASSQTTGLAQDF
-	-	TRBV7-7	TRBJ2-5	TGTGCTAGCAGCTTCACTAGACAAGAGACCCAGTACTTC	CASSFTRQETQYF
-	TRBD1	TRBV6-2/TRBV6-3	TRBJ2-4	TGTGCCAGCAGTACCTTGACAGGGGGCGAGGACATTCAGTACTTC	CASSTLTGGEDIQYF
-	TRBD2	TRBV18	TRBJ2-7	TGTGCCAGCTCACCGGGGGGGGTCCCGTACGAGCAGTACTTC	CASSPGGVPYEQYF
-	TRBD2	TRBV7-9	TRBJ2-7	TGTGCCAGCAGCTTAGTAGGTAGCGGGAGTGGCGAGCAGTACTTC	CASSLVGSGSGEQYF
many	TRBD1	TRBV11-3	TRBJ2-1	TGTGCCAGCAGCTTAGGCAGGGGGAATGAGCAGTTCTTC	CASSLGRGNEQFF
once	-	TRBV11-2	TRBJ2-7	TGTGCCAGCAGCTTACCCCTAGGAAACTCCTACGAGCAGTACTTC	CASSLPLGNSYEQYF
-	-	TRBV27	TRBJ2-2	TGTGCCAGCAATGCGGGGGCTCTAACCGGGGAGCTGTTTTTT	CASNAGALTGELFF
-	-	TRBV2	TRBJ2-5	TGTGCCAGCAGTACCAACAAAGAAGGTCCGGGCCAACGGGGTACGGAGACCCAGTACTTC	CASSTNKEGPGQRGTETQYF